The clone carrying this TCR beta chain was recorded once. This sample stems from a study of CD8+ T cells in alopecia areata. Those with alopecia areata gave lesional scalp punch biopsies and peripheral blood. Germline CDR1 reads SGHAT; CDR2 reads FQNNGV. CDR3 length: 14 amino acids. Deletions cut 3 bases from V and 4 bases from J, with 10 bases between. Once RNA had been extracted, it was reverse transcribed into cDNA to act as the sequencing template. Libraries were prepared by immunoSEQ multiplex PCR; TCRdb keeps only in-frame clonotypes and omits some of them. The repertoire holds 140,000 to 150,000 clones, with about half as singletons.

The input for sequencing was CD4+ T cells sorted from blood, taken at week 0. This chain connects TRBV11-2 to TRBJ2-1; D is possibly TRBD1 or TRBD2 (5 bases each). The TCR sequence derives from a human donor with alopecia areata. The CDR3 coding sequence is TGTGCCAGCAGCTTCCGGGACCCTTACAATGAGCAGTTCTTC. It is translated as CASSFRDPYNEQFF.